This TCR beta chain is from a study of post-analysis software for immune sequencing data. The study's findings and limits: Those with multiple sclerosis, the patient group, showed significantly lower normalized Chao1 diversity than controls. Elevated frequency relative to controls characterized 4 or 5 TRBV segments in patients, TRBV5-6, TRBV5-1 and TRBV20-1 among them.

The V and J ends lost 2 bases and 4 bases, in that order; junction bases with no gene match: 3. From germline, CDR1 is DFQATT and CDR2 SNEGSKA (reference sequence). The CDR3 has 14 residues. There are a few counts of this clonotype. Its specificity is not known. Prepared TCR beta cDNA libraries contained unique molecular identifiers. When about 1 to 11 million T cells were used, they gave some 520,000 cDNA molecules. TCRdb processed the PCR reads anew with MiXCR; each CDR3 protein has one entry. The sample comprises a few hundred thousand distinct CDR3 sequences, about a third of which are singletons, and around 15% rests with the top ten.

The chain uses TRBV20-1 and TRBJ1-5; TRBD1 matches at 9 bases. This clonotype originated in a girl aged 5-17 years with multiple sclerosis. The sample was blood. CDR3 nucleotide sequence: TGCAGTGCTAGATGGACAGGGGCAAATCAGCCCCAGCATTTT. Its protein product is CSARWTGANQPQHF.